This record looks at one TCR beta chain sequence and its context. These data are taken from a study of blood T cell repertoires in COVID-19. Trimming stripped 2 bases from V and 0 bases from J, with 14 bases between. Germline V gene data show CDR1 as MNHNS and CDR2 as SASEGT. The CDR3 totals 17 residues. In the study's own analysis: Researchers report that nucleated cell counts were estimated from reference gene primer amplification. The repertoire was sequenced with immunoSEQ multiplex PCR; TCRdb's copy has only in-frame clones and lacks some. V, J and clone size reflect that table, while D and trimming were determined from the DNA. The sample lists approximately 51,000 clones, roughly 87% occurring once.

Sequenced input: peripheral blood. This sequence originates from a man in his fifties or sixties with active COVID-19. The chain links TRBV6-1 to TRBJ1-5; a weak D match, TRBD1 (5 bases). The CDR3 nucleotides are TGTGCCAGCAGTGAAAAGAAGGGGTCCTATAGCAATCAGCCCCAGCATTTT. Amino acid sequence: CASSEKKGSYSNQPQHF.